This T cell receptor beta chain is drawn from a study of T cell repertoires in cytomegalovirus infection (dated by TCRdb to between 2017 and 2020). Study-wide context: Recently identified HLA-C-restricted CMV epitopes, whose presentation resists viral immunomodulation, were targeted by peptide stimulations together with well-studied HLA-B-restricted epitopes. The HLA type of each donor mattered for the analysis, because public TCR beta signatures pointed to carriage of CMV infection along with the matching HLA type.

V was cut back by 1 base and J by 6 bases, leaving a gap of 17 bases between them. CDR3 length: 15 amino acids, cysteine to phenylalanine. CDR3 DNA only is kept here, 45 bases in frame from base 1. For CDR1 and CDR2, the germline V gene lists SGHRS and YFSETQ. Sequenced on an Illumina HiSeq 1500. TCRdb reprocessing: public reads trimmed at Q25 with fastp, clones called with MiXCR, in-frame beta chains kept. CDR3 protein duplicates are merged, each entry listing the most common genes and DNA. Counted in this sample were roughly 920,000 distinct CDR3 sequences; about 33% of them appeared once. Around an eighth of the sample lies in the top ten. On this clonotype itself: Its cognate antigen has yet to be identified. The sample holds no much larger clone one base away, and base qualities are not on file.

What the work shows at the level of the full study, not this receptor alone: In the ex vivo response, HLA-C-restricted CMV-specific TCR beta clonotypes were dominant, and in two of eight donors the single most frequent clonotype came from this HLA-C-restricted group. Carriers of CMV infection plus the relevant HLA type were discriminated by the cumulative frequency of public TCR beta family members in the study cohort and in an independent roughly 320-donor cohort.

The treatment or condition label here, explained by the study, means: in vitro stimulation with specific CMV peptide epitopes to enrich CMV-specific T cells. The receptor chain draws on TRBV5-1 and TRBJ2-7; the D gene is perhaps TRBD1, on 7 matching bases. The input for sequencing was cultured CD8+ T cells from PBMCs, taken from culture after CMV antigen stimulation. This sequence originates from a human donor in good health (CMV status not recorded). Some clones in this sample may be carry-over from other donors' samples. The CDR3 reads CASSLSGGGSPEQYF. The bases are TGCGCCAGCAGCTTGAGTGGAGGGGGCTCTCCCGAGCAGTACTTC.